This T cell receptor beta chain was recovered during a study of blood T cell repertoires in COVID-19. J lost 1 base, V lost 0 bases, and 3 bases had no gene match. CDR3 length equals 16 residues. Per germline, CDR1 SGHRS and CDR2 YFSETQ. This clone showed up just once. In the authors' methods: Estimates of nucleated cell counts were drawn from the amplification of reference gene primers. The repertoire was sequenced with immunoSEQ multiplex PCR; TCRdb's copy has only in-frame clones and lacks some. That table furnishes V, J and clone size, whereas the DNA furnished D and trimming. This table has roughly 150,000 clones, 81% appearing once.

The rearrangement uses TRBV5-1 and TRBJ1-1, with 10 bases fitting TRBD1. This clonotype was obtained from a human donor in a cohort sampled during active COVID-19. Specimen: peripheral blood. The CDR3 DNA is TGCGCCAGCAGCTTGGGGGGACAGGGGAAGAACACTGAAGCTTTCTTT. Its protein is CASSLGGQGKNTEAFF.